This TCR beta chain was profiled in a study of human T cells and chemical hapten exposure. Study information: Across samples, TCR yields varied, mostly owing to small differences in pooled library volumes.

The time point is: pre-sensitization, week 0. The sample's treatment: therapeutic diphenylcyclopropenone sensitization with weekly scalp DPC. Donors were 18 to 70-year-old alopecia patients suitable for DPC. CDR3 length equals 13 residues. CDR1 is SQVTM and CDR2 is ANQGSEA in the germline V gene. V lost 6 bases and J lost 8, with 16 bases in between. This clonotype was counted only a few times. Its specificity is unknown. Study-level points and caveats: There were significantly more large CDR3 similarity clusters among expanded TCRs than among controls.

Individual cDNA molecules received unique molecular identifiers in the library. A single record per CDR3 protein comes from TCRdb applying MiXCR to the RACE reads. The table shows some 110,000 distinct CDR3 sequences, with roughly an eighth occurring only once. The sample here was whole blood, taken in connection with sensitization to the hapten diphenylcyclopropenone (DPC). The clonotype originates from a woman aged 45 to 65 with alopecia areata. Some clones in this sample may be carry-over from other donors' samples. The V gene is TRBV29-1, the J gene TRBJ1-4; D might be TRBD1 (5 bases). CDR3 coding DNA: TGCAGCGTGGCCCGGGGGGAGGGCGAAAAACTGTTTTTT. Residues: CSVARGEGEKLFF.